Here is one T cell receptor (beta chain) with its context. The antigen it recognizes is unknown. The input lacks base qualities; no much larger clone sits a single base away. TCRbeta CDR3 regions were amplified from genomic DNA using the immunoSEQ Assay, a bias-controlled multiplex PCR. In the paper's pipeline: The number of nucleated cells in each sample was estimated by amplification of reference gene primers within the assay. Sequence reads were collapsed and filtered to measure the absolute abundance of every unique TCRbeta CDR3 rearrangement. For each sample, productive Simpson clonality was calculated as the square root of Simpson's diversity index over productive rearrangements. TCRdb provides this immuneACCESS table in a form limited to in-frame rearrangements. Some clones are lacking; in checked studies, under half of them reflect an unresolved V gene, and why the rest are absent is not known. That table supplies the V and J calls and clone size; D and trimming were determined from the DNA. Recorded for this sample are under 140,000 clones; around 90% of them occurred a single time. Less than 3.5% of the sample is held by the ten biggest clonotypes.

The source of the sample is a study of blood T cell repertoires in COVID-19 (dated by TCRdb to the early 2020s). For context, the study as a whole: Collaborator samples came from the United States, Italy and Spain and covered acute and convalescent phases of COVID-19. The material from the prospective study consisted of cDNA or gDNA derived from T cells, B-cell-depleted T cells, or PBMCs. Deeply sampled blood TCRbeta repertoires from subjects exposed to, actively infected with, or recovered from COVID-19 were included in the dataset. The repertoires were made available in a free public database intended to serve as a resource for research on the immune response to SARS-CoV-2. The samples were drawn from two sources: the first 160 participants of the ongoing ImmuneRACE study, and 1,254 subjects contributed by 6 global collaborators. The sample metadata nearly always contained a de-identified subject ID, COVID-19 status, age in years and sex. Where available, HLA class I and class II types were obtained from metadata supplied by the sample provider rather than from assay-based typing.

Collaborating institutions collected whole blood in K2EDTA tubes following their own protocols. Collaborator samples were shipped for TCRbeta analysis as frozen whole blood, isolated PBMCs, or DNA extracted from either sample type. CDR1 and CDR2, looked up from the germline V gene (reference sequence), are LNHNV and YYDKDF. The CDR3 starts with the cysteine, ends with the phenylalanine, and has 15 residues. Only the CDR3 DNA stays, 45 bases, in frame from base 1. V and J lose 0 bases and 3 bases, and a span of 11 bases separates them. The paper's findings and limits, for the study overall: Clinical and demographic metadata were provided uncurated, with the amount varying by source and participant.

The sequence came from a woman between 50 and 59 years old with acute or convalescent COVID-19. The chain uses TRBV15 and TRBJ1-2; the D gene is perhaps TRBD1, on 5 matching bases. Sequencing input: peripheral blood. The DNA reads TGTGCCACCAGCAGAGATACAGGAAGAGACTATGGCTACACCTTC. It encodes CATSRDTGRDYGYTF.